The clone carrying this T cell receptor beta chain was counted many times. The CDR3 runs to 15 residues. CDR1 and CDR2 (germline): SQVTM, ANQGSEA. The V segment lost 3 bases and the J segment 6 bases; nucleotides outside the gene matches: 7. Unique molecular identifiers were used in preparing the TCRbeta library. TCRdb fed the PCR reads into MiXCR, producing one record per CDR3 protein. Of 640,000 or so distinct CDR3 sequences listed, roughly 15% are singletons. This record belongs to a study of T-cell reconstitution after alpha-beta-depleted transplantation in children. The TCR comes from a human donor who donated a stem cell graft to a child with acute myeloid leukemia. The chain uses TRBV29-1 and TRBJ2-2; TRBD1 agrees at 10 bases. Sequences were derived from PBMCs from the stem cell graft donor, sampled from the stem cell graft. CDR3 bases: TGCAGCGTTGATGTGGCTGGACAGGGGGCCGGGGAGCTGTTTTTT. Translating it yields CSVDVAGQGAGELFF.